The 26 T cell receptor beta chains below all came from one sample that was sequenced in a study of neurological immune-mediated disorders. TCRdb processed the 5' RACE reads anew with MiXCR; each CDR3 protein has one entry. Of more than 50,000 distinct CDR3 sequences detected, 5.2% appear once; the ten largest clones hold roughly 2.8%. The sample comprised PBMCs. These receptors all come from a woman younger than 45 with multiple sclerosis.

The gene calls are TRBV5-1 and TRBJ1-2, with D hard to call. The CDR3 extends over 14 amino acids. V lost 1 base and J lost 4, with 11 bases in between. The germline CDR1 and CDR2 sequences are SGHRS and YFSETQ. The CDR3 DNA reads TGCGCCAGCAGCTTGAGGTGGGTCCTCTATGGCTACACCTTC. Translated, it gives CASSLRWVLYGYTF. The full variable domain, in which reference TRBV5-1 and TRBJ1-2 provide the parts outside the CDR3, is KAGVTQTPRYLIKTRGQQVTLSCSPISGHRSVSWYQQTPGQGLQFLFEYFSETQRNKGNFPGRFSGRQFSNSRSEMNVSTLELGDSALYLCASSLRWVLYGYTFGSGTRLTVV.

This clonotype appeared a few times. This may be a read error, as it is one base from a much larger clone. The chain is built from TRBV6-5 and TRBJ1-2, with D hard to call. CDR3 length: 14 amino acids. V lost 4 bases and J 1 base, leaving 10 bases between the germline ends. In germline, CDR1 is MNHEY, CDR2 SVGAGI. CDR3 bases: TGTGCCAGCAGTTGGAGTAAATTTAACTATGGCTACACCTTC. It specifies CASSWSKFNYGYTF.

The table lists this clonotype with many counts. The chain links TRBV20-1 to TRBJ1-1; D gene ambiguous. The length of the CDR3 is 13 residues. Trimming stripped 7 bases from V and 3 bases from J, with 15 bases between. Germline V CDR1 and CDR2: DFQATT, SNEGSKA (reference sequence). CDR3 in amino acids: CSVLVSGDTEAFF. CDR3 DNA sequence: TGCAGTGTTCTTGTATCGGGAGACACTGAAGCTTTCTTT.

Notes on this clonotype: Germline and junction disagree at one end, which may indicate a read error. V usage is TRBV27 and J usage is TRBJ1-5; D is uncertain. Germline V gives CDR1 MNHEY, CDR2 SMNVEV (reference sequence). The CDR3 sequence is 13 residues long. Here the CDR3 reads CASSHSGSKPQNF. As DNA, the CDR3 is TGTGCCAGCAGTCACTCCGGTTCCAAGCCCCAGAATTTT.

This clonotype has just a few counts. The chain links TRBV6-5 to TRBJ1-2; no clear D. Trimming took 4 bases from V and 8 from J, leaving 8 bases between them. Germline CDR1 and CDR2: MNHEY and SVGAGI. CDR3 size: 11 residues. CDR3 nucleotides: TGTGCCAGCAGTTCGGACGTCGGCTACACCTTC. Translated, it gives CASSSDVGYTF.

With respect to this clonotype: At one boundary the junction diverges from the germline segment, which might be a read error. The chain couples TRBV10-3 to TRBJ1-6, with D hard to call. The CDR3 is 12 residues long. Germline V gene lookup returns CDR1 ENHRY and CDR2 SYGVKD. CDR3 bases: TGTGCCATAAGAGCGACGAATTCACCCCTCAACTTT. Amino acids: CAIRATNSPLNF.

This clonotype was seen ten or more times. The chain carries TRBV20-1 and TRBJ2-7; the D gene could be TRBD1 or TRBD2 (5 bases each). The V gene lost 6 bases and the J gene lost 4 bases, with 13 bases spanning the gap. This CDR3 spans 12 amino acids. Per germline, CDR1 DFQATT and CDR2 SNEGSKA (reference sequence). CDR3 region: CSAEQGGYEQYF. The CDR3 nucleotides read TGCAGTGCAGAGCAGGGCGGGTACGAGCAGTACTTC.

The chain couples TRBV5-1 to TRBJ2-3; D may be TRBD1 (5 bases). Germline V gene lookup returns CDR1 SGHRS and CDR2 YFSETQ. This CDR3 has 14 residues. Between the trimmed V and J ends, which lost 0 bases and 2 bases, there was a span of 7 bases. The CDR3 DNA is TGCGCCAGCAGCTTGGGACAGACCACAGATACGCAGTATTTT. As protein: CASSLGQTTDTQYF.

This clonotype has at least ten counts. This sequence joins TRBV7-2 and TRBJ2-2, with 12 bases aligning to TRBD2. The CDR3 has 16 amino acids. Germline assignment: CDR1 SGHTA and CDR2 FQGNSA. The J segment lost 7 bases and the V segment lost 5 bases, leaving 8 bases of the junction unmatched. CDR3 sequence: CASSILAGGPSGELFF. CDR3 coding DNA: TGTGCCAGCAGCATTCTAGCGGGGGGGCCTAGCGGGGAGCTGTTTTTT.

The sample holds many counts of this clonotype. The chain carries TRBV11-2 and TRBJ1-4; D is unclear. The germline V gene encodes CDR1 SGHAT and CDR2 FQNNGV. The length of the CDR3 is 14 residues. V lost 5 bases and J lost 4, with 11 bases in between. Here the CDR3 reads CASSHIMGNEKLFF. The CDR3 DNA sequence: TGTGCCAGCAGCCATATAATGGGTAATGAAAAACTGTTTTTT. Full variable domain (outside the CDR3, taken from reference TRBV11-2 and TRBJ1-4): EAGVAQSPRYKIIEKRQSVAFWCNPISGHATLYWYQQILGQGPKLLIQFQNNGVVDDSQLPKDRFSAERLKGVDSTLKIQPAKLEDSAVYLCASSHIMGNEKLFFGSGTQLSVL.

This clonotype was detected many times. The chain couples TRBV7-2 to TRBJ2-3, with D tentatively TRBD2 (5 bases). The CDR3 extends over 15 amino acids. CDR1 is SGHTA and CDR2 is FQGNSA in the germline V gene. V lost 2 bases and J lost 5, with 14 bases in between. The DNA of the CDR3 is TGTGCCAGCAGCTTAAGGCATCGTGAGGGAGATACGCAGTATTTT. Protein: CASSLRHREGDTQYF.

This clonotype showed up just a few times. This chain links TRBV7-6 with TRBJ2-7; 10 nucleotides line up with TRBD1. This CDR3 has 14 amino acids. Germline V gene data show CDR1 as SGHVS and CDR2 as FNYEAQ. The junction had 7 bases not matched to a gene; V was cut back by 7 bases and J by 4 bases. CDR3 region: CASKIGTGEYEQYF. In nucleotides, the CDR3 is TGTGCCAGCAAGATCGGGACAGGGGAGTACGAGCAGTACTTC. Supplemented by reference TRBV7-6 and TRBJ2-7, the full variable domain reads GAGVSQSPRYKVTKRGQDVALRCDPISGHVSLYWYRQALGQGPEFLTYFNYEAQQDKSGLPNDRFSAERPEGSISTLTIQRTEQRDSAMYRCASKIGTGEYEQYFGPGTRLTVT.

This clonotype is medium-sized (0.01 to 0.1%) within its sample. This chain joins TRBV5-1 and TRBJ1-2; D gene unclear. CDR3 size: 11 residues. With 7 bases removed from V and 4 bases from J, the gap between germline ends came to 8 bases. CDR1 and CDR2 from the germline V gene are SGHRS and YFSETQ. CDR3: CASADGYGYTF. CDR3 bases: TGCGCCAGCGCCGACGGCTATGGCTACACCTTC.

This clonotype was seen repeatedly, ten times or more. The chain is built from TRBV7-9 and TRBJ1-2, with TRBD1 matching over 9 bases. The CDR3 is 15 residues long. J lost 6 bases, V lost 1 base, and 6 bases had no gene match. The germline V gene encodes CDR1 SEHNR and CDR2 FQNEAQ (reference sequence). DNA for the CDR3: TGTGCCAGCAGCTTAGGGGACAGGGACATTCATGGCTACACCTTC. This codes for CASSLGDRDIHGYTF.

This clonotype was found a few times. The chain couples TRBV5-1 to TRBJ2-3; 8 bases agree with TRBD1. Germline V lookup: CDR1 SGHRS, CDR2 YFSETQ. The CDR3 runs to 14 residues. J gave up 4 bases and V 4 bases, and 5 bases lay outside the gene matches. The CDR3 sequence: CASSKDRVPDTQYF. The CDR3 DNA reads as TGCGCCAGCAGCAAGGACAGGGTCCCAGATACGCAGTATTTT.

Only a few counts were recorded for this clonotype. The genes are TRBV5-1 and TRBJ2-1, with D perhaps TRBD2 (6 bases). The CDR3 is 14 amino acids. With 4 bases removed from V and 7 bases from J, the gap between germline ends came to 15 bases. The germline V gene encodes CDR1 SGHRS and CDR2 YFSETQ. The CDR3 sequence is CASSPGGKKNEQFF. The CDR3 nucleotides are TGCGCCAGCAGCCCCGGGGGTAAGAAGAATGAGCAGTTCTTC.

This chain connects TRBV20-1 to TRBJ2-7; D perhaps matches TRBD2 (6 bases). V was trimmed by 3 bases and J by 7 bases, leaving 10 bases between them. The CDR3 sequence is 11 residues long. Germline values: CDR1 DFQATT, CDR2 SNEGSKA (reference sequence). This chain's CDR3 is CSARGGWEQYF. The CDR3 DNA is TGCAGTGCTAGGGGGGGATGGGAGCAGTACTTC.

This clonotype was recorded a few times. This chain links TRBV5-1 with TRBJ1-2; D remains unclear. The CDR3 spans 15 residues. V gave up 0 bases and J gave up 1 base, with 10 bases separating them. Germline V gene sequence: CDR1 SGHRS, CDR2 YFSETQ. The CDR3 DNA is TGCGCCAGCAGCTTGGACGGTTCGGGTAACTATGGCTACACCTTC. Translation: CASSLDGSGNYGYTF.

This clonotype has ten or more counts. J is TRBJ2-3 and V is TRBV10-3, with TRBD2 as a possible D gene (7 bases). The CDR3 extends over 15 amino acids. Trimming pared 4 bases from V and 5 bases from J, leaving 16 bases between. CDR1 and CDR2 from the germline V gene are ENHRY and SYGVKD. Here the CDR3 reads CAISGAGAPVDTQYF. In nucleotides, the CDR3 is TGTGCCATCAGTGGGGCGGGGGCCCCGGTAGATACGCAGTATTTT.

This clonotype was picked up many times. CDR3 protein: CASSVSGSEQYF. Here the CDR3 DNA reads TGTGCCAGCAGCGTAAGTGGGAGCGAGCAGTACTTC. The chain employs TRBV9 and TRBJ2-7, with D perhaps TRBD2 (5 bases). CDR1 SGDLS and CDR2 YYNGEE come from the germline V gene. Between the trimmed V and J ends, which lost 1 base and 6 bases, there was a span of 8 bases. CDR3 size: 12 residues.

In this sample, this clonotype turned up many times. The gene calls are TRBV12-3 or TRBV12-4 and TRBJ2-6; the D is unclear. The CDR3 consists of 14 residues. The V gene lost 3 bases and the J gene lost 0 bases, with 3 bases spanning the gap. As DNA, the CDR3 is TGTGCCAGCAGTTTGTCCTCTGGGGCCAACGTCCTGACTTTC. It translates to CASSLSSGANVLTF.

There are many counts of this clonotype. The chain has TRBV20-1 and TRBJ2-1; 8 positions match TRBD2. Unmatched junction bases numbered 16, after V lost 5 bases and J lost 10 bases. Germline V gene lookup returns CDR1 DFQATT and CDR2 SNEGSKA (reference sequence). The CDR3 is 15 amino acids. Written as DNA, the CDR3 is TGCAGTGCTGCCGAAGACCTTAGCGGGGCTGGCGAGCAGTTCTTC. It is translated as CSAAEDLSGAGEQFF.

This clonotype was counted between two and nine times. This may stem from a read error, because a much larger clone lies one nucleotide away. V and J are TRBV20-1 and TRBJ1-3; a possible D gene is TRBD1 (6 bases). CDR1 and CDR2 from the germline V gene are DFQATT and SNEGSKA (reference sequence). The CDR3 covers 14 residues. Trimming stripped 2 bases from V and 10 bases from J, with 18 bases between. CDR3 loop: CSARSLGGGKTIYF. CDR3 DNA sequence: TGCAGTGCTAGAAGCCTAGGGGGTGGGAAAACCATATATTTT.

This chain joins TRBV12-3 or TRBV12-4 and TRBJ1-2; 7 bases map to TRBD1. J gave up 7 bases and V 7 bases, and 12 bases lay outside the gene matches. There are 14 residues in the CDR3. The CDR3, as DNA: TGTGCCAGCAAACACAGGAAGGGGGCCGGTGGCTACACCTTC. Amino acid sequence: CASKHRKGAGGYTF.

In its sample, this clonotype was seen many times. The rearrangement links TRBV16 to TRBJ1-1; D unresolved. Trimming took 1 base from V and 1 from J, leaving 7 bases between them. Germline values: CDR1 KGHSY, CDR2 FQNENV. CDR3 length: 14 amino acids. The CDR3 region is CASSQYRPNTEAFF. DNA for the CDR3: TGTGCCAGCAGCCAATATCGCCCGAACACTGAAGCTTTCTTT.

This clonotype was recorded many times. CDR3 in amino acids: CASSSAYPTNEKLFF. The CDR3 nucleotides read TGCGCCAGCAGCTCAGCCTACCCAACTAATGAAAAACTGTTTTTT. The chain is built from TRBV5-1 and TRBJ1-4; no clear D gene. The CDR3 totals 15 residues. Germline V gene lookup returns CDR1 SGHRS and CDR2 YFSETQ. Trimming took 3 bases from V and 0 from J, leaving 9 bases between them. Supplemented by reference TRBV5-1 and TRBJ1-4, the full variable domain reads KAGVTQTPRYLIKTRGQQVTLSCSPISGHRSVSWYQQTPGQGLQFLFEYFSETQRNKGNFPGRFSGRQFSNSRSEMNVSTLELGDSALYLCASSSAYPTNEKLFFGSGTQLSVL.